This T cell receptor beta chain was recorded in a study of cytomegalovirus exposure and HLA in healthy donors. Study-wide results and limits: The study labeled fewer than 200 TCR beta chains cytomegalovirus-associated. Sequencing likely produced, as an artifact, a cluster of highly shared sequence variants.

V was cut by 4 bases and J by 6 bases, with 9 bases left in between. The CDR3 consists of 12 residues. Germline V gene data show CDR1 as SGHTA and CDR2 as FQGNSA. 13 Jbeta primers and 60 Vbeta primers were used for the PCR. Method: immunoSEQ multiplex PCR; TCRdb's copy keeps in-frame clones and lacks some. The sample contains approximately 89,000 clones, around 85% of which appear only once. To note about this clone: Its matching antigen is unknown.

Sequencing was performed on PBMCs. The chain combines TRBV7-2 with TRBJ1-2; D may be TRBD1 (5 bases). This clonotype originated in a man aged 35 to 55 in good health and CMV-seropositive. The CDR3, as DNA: TGTGCCAGCAGCTATAGCAGGGATGGCTACACCTTC. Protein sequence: CASSYSRDGYTF.